The clone carrying this T cell receptor beta chain was counted a single time. Germline CDR1 reads LGHDT; CDR2 reads YNNKEL (reference sequence). V shed 3 bases and J shed 3 bases, with 8 bases lying between them. The CDR3 covers 14 residues. Authors' analysis steps: By means of reference gene primer amplification, nucleated cell counts were estimated. Method: immunoSEQ multiplex PCR; TCRdb's copy keeps in-frame clones and lacks some. That table gives V, J and clone size, and the DNA gave D and trimming. The table includes 240,000 or so clones, about four fifths detected once. The sample comes from a study of blood T cell repertoires in COVID-19. Study summary: Italy, Spain and the United States were the sources of the convalescent and acute COVID-19 samples. In each case, the material was cDNA or gDNA derived from T cells, B-cell-depleted T cells, or PBMCs.

The source is a woman of 80 years or more with acute or convalescent COVID-19. Sequencing was done on a sample of peripheral blood. The rearrangement links TRBV3-1 (or the pseudogene TRBV3-2) to TRBJ2-2; D is perhaps TRBD2 (6 bases). The CDR3 DNA reads TGTGCCAGCAGCCAGCGGGGCTACACCGGGGAGCTGTTTTTT. It encodes CASSQRGYTGELFF.